The 30 T cell receptor beta chains listed next were all sequenced from one sample in a study of beta chain features in type 1 diabetes. Their antigens remain unidentified. Expressed TCRB transcripts were sequenced because the isolated RNA had all been reverse transcribed beforehand. Some clones are missing from TCRdb's copy, which holds only in-frame ones; the method was immunoSEQ multiplex PCR. The sample shows 250,000 to 300,000 clones, around 24% of them seen only once. Points from the study as a whole: The study found moderately but significantly shorter TCRB CDR3s in all four CD4+ subsets of Type 1 diabetes patients.

The source material was naive CD4+ T cells from blood. These receptors came from a young woman with type 1 diabetes.

The chain uses TRBV7-9 and TRBJ2-5, with 8 bases identical to TRBD2. V gave up 6 bases and J gave up 5 bases; unmatched junction bases: 8. Germline CDR1 SEHNR, CDR2 FQNEAQ (reference sequence). This CDR3 is 14 amino acids long. The CDR3 nucleotides are TGTGCCAGCAGAATAGGGGGACTAGTGGAGACCCAGTACTTC. Encoded protein: CASRIGGLVETQYF.

This clone occurred a few times. Other nucleotide sequences from this sample produce the same CDR3. V is TRBV7-9 and J is TRBJ2-7; D remains ambiguous. In germline, CDR1 is SEHNR, CDR2 FQNEAQ (reference sequence). Trimming cost V 4 bases and J 4 bases, with 5 bases left between them. The CDR3 is made up of 11 amino acids. The CDR3: CASSSRYEQYF. DNA of the CDR3: TGTGCCAGCAGCTCTCGGTACGAGCAGTACTTC.

This chain connects TRBV7-2 to TRBJ1-5; TRBD1 aligns across 8 bases. This CDR3 is built from 15 residues. V dropped 1 base and J dropped 7; count of bases not matched to a gene: 6. Per germline, CDR1 SGHTA and CDR2 FQGNSA. CDR3 amino acids: CASSLGAGGGQPQHF. The CDR3 DNA reads as TGTGCCAGCAGCTTAGGGGCAGGGGGCGGGCAGCCCCAGCATTTT. Filled out from reference TRBV7-2 and TRBJ1-5, the complete variable domain reads GAGVSQSPSNKVTEKGKDVELRCDPISGHTALYWYRQSLGQGLEFLIYFQGNSAPDKSGLPSDRFSAERTGGSVSTLTIQRTQQEDSAVYLCASSLGAGGGQPQHFGDGTRLSIL.

The chain joins TRBV30 to TRBJ2-3; D not certain. The CDR3 length is 13 residues. The V end lost 5 bases, the J end lost 1 base, and 10 bases lay between the germline ends. Per germline, CDR1 GTSNPN and CDR2 SVGIG (reference sequence). CDR3: CAWFTVGTDTQYF. The CDR3 DNA reads TGTGCCTGGTTCACGGTAGGCACAGATACGCAGTATTTT.

CDR3 residues: CASSEIGLAVTNEQFF. The CDR3 bases are TGTGCCAGCAGCGAAATAGGACTAGCGGTTACGAATGAGCAGTTCTTC. This chain connects TRBV7-9 to TRBJ2-1; TRBD2 matches at 10 bases. Germline V CDR1 and CDR2: SEHNR, FQNEAQ (reference sequence). V shed 5 bases, J shed 7 bases, and the junction held 11 bases outside the gene matches. The CDR3 totals 16 residues.

This clone was counted between two and nine times. The chain has TRBV28 and TRBJ2-7; D possibly corresponds to TRBD2 (6 bases). Germline CDR1 is MDHEN and CDR2 is SYDVKM. Trimming shortened V by 1 base and J by 9 bases, and 7 bases separated the two germline ends. CDR3 length: 11 residues. The CDR3 bases are TGTGCCAGCAGTTTATTTAGCGGGCAGTACTTC. Its protein product is CASSLFSGQYF.

V is TRBV28 and J is TRBJ1-2; the D is unclear. The germline V and J ends were trimmed by 4 bases and 8 bases, with 11 bases remaining between them. This CDR3 contains 12 residues. CDR1 and CDR2 (germline): MDHEN, SYDVKM. The CDR3 DNA is TGTGCCAGCAGTTCCACAGTCCGGGGCTACACCTTC. Its translation: CASSSTVRGYTF.

The chain carries TRBV7-3 and TRBJ2-7; 9 bases fit TRBD1. V trimming: 5 bases; J trimming: 6 bases; junction bases outside the gene matches: 5. The CDR3 runs 13 residues. Germline CDR1 SGHTA, CDR2 FQGTGA. The CDR3 loop is CASSPGTGREQYF. The CDR3 nucleotides are TGTGCCAGCAGCCCCGGGACAGGGCGCGAGCAGTACTTC.

The chain recombines TRBV19 with TRBJ2-1; D perhaps matches TRBD2 (6 bases). Between the trimmed V and J ends, which lost 3 bases and 5 bases, there was a span of 11 bases. CDR1 is LNHDA and CDR2 is SQIVND in the germline V gene (reference sequence). The CDR3 has 14 residues. CDR3 DNA sequence: TGTGCCAGTAGTATTTCTAGCGTAAACAATGAGCAGTTCTTC. This encodes CASSISSVNNEQFF. Variable domain in full (rest from reference TRBV19 and TRBJ2-1): DGGITQSPKYLFRKEGQNVTLSCEQNLNHDAMYWYRQDPGQGLRLIYYSQIVNDFQKGDIAEGYSVSREKKESFPLTVTSAQKNPTAFYLCASSISSVNNEQFFGPGTRLTVL.

CDR3 residues: CASSPGNSGRRQETQYF. The CDR3 DNA reads TGCGCCAGCAGCCCCGGTAATAGCGGGAGGAGACAAGAGACCCAGTACTTC. This chain links TRBV5-1 with TRBJ2-5, with 10 bases that match TRBD2. Per germline, CDR1 SGHRS and CDR2 YFSETQ. The CDR3 totals 17 residues. Trimming removed 4 bases from V and 2 bases from J; junction bases left unmatched: 11. The variable domain in full, with the rest retrieved from reference TRBV5-1 and TRBJ2-5, is KAGVTQTPRYLIKTRGQQVTLSCSPISGHRSVSWYQQTPGQGLQFLFEYFSETQRNKGNFPGRFSGRQFSNSRSEMNVSTLELGDSALYLCASSPGNSGRRQETQYFGPGTRLLVL.

With respect to this clone: Other DNA sequences in the sample encode the same CDR3. This chain uses TRBV5-1 with TRBJ1-1; no definite D call. This CDR3 is built from 11 residues. Germline V gives CDR1 SGHRS, CDR2 YFSETQ. Trimming cost V 2 bases and J 7 bases, with 6 bases left between them. CDR3 protein: CASSFSGEAFF. In nucleotides, the CDR3 is TGCGCCAGCAGCTTCAGTGGTGAAGCTTTCTTT.

The sample holds a few counts of this clone. This chain links TRBV9 with TRBJ2-1; tentatively, D is TRBD1 (6 bases). This CDR3 has 15 amino acids. V was shortened by 4 bases and J by 2 bases, with 13 bases between the two germline ends. The germline V gene encodes CDR1 SGDLS and CDR2 YYNGEE. Here the CDR3 reads CASSTTGTAYNEQFF. In DNA form, the CDR3 reads TGTGCCAGCAGCACTACAGGGACGGCCTACAATGAGCAGTTCTTC.

The chain carries TRBV28 and TRBJ2-7, with a possible D match to TRBD2 (5 bases). Germline loops: CDR1 MDHEN, CDR2 SYDVKM. This CDR3 contains 14 residues. V dropped 4 bases and J dropped 3 bases, with 13 bases sitting between them. In DNA, the CDR3 is TGTGCCAGCAGTTCCCCCGGGAATGGCTACGAGCAGTACTTC. This codes for CASSSPGNGYEQYF.

Regarding this clone: This specimen includes other DNA sequences encoding the same CDR3. The chain carries TRBV2 and TRBJ2-3; 11 positions match TRBD2. Germline V gene lookup returns CDR1 SNHLY and CDR2 FYNNEI. With 6 bases clipped from V and 1 base from J, the junction kept 0 bases outside the gene matches. There are 14 residues in the CDR3. The CDR3 sequence is CASRGLAGTDTQYF. CDR3 nucleotides: TGTGCCAGCAGGGGACTAGCGGGCACAGATACGCAGTATTTT.

This clone was seen a few times. The chain employs TRBV7-9 and TRBJ2-1, with D perhaps matching TRBD2 (5 bases). Trimming cost V 2 bases and J 16 bases, with 12 bases left between them. This CDR3 has 11 amino acids. Germline CDR1 SEHNR, CDR2 FQNEAQ (reference sequence). CDR3 protein: CASSLSGSVFF. In DNA, the CDR3 is TGTGCCAGCAGCTTATCGGGGAGTGTCTTCTTC.

This clone has a handful of counts. J is TRBJ2-5 and V is TRBV2; weak D call: TRBD2 (6 bases). The CDR3 totals 16 residues. The germline V gene encodes CDR1 SNHLY and CDR2 FYNNEI. V lost 0 bases, J lost 5 bases, and 16 bases lay in between. The CDR3 here is CASSEAEEGWAETQYF. The CDR3 nucleotides read TGTGCCAGCAGTGAAGCGGAGGAGGGATGGGCCGAGACCCAGTACTTC.

V usage is TRBV7-9 and J usage is TRBJ2-7, with D possibly being TRBD1 (6 bases). The CDR3 contains 13 residues. Trimming removed 4 bases at V and 2 bases at J, with 9 bases between. CDR1 and CDR2 (germline): SEHNR, FQNEAQ (reference sequence). CDR3 sequence: CASSSRGTYEQYF. The CDR3 DNA follows: TGTGCCAGCAGCTCCAGGGGAACCTACGAGCAGTACTTC.

This clone occurred once. CDR3 sequence (DNA): TGCGCCAGCAGCCAAGATTTCGGGACAGGGGAGTACTTC. It yields the protein CASSQDFGTGEYF. V gene TRBV4-1 combines with J gene TRBJ2-4; 10 bases match TRBD1. The junction had 4 bases not matched to a gene; V was cut back by 0 bases and J by 14 bases. Germline CDR1 reads MGHRA; CDR2 reads YSYEKL. The CDR3 is 13 amino acids.

In its sample, this clone was seen a few times. The chain links TRBV5-4 to TRBJ1-2, with a weak D call TRBD1 (6 bases). Germline V gene lookup returns CDR1 SGHNT and CDR2 YYREEE (reference sequence). The CDR3 sequence is 13 residues long. V lost 3 bases and J 4 bases, leaving 10 bases between the germline ends. CDR3 sequence (DNA): TGTGCCAGCAGCTCACAGGGTACCTATGGCTACACCTTC. Translation gives CASSSQGTYGYTF.

The V and J genes are TRBV30 and TRBJ2-7; no reliable D call. This CDR3 contains 14 residues. Trimming left V 0 bases short and J 0 bases short, with 9 bases between. CDR1 GTSNPN and CDR2 SVGIG come from the germline V gene (reference sequence). For the CDR3, the DNA is TGTGCCTGGAGTGTACTTGGGCTCTCCTACGAGCAGTACTTC. Residues: CAWSVLGLSYEQYF.

This clone showed up just a few times. The chain employs TRBV27 and TRBJ2-5, with a possible D match to TRBD1 (5 bases). Between the trimmed V and J ends, which lost 5 bases and 1 base, there was a span of 11 bases. Germline V lookup: CDR1 MNHEY, CDR2 SMNVEV (reference sequence). The CDR3 is 14 residues long. Written as DNA, the CDR3 is TGTGCCAGCAGTCCACGACAGCTCCAAGAGACCCAGTACTTC. The encoded protein is CASSPRQLQETQYF.

The rearrangement uses TRBV14 and TRBJ2-2; 11 bases line up with TRBD2. The germline V gene has CDR1 SGHDN and CDR2 FVKESK. This CDR3 has 15 residues. After removal of 8 bases from V and 5 bases from J, the junction contained 7 bases not matched to a gene. CDR3: CASQLAGASTGELFF. The CDR3 nucleotides read TGTGCCAGCCAACTAGCGGGAGCTAGTACCGGGGAGCTGTTTTTT.

The chain has TRBV6-5 and TRBJ1-1; TRBD1 aligns across 7 bases. The CDR3 has 14 residues. Germline CDR1 reads MNHEY; CDR2 reads SVGAGI. V trimming: 2 bases; J trimming: 5 bases; junction bases outside the gene matches: 5. CDR3: CASSYARDSTEAFF. CDR3 nucleotide sequence: TGTGCCAGCAGTTACGCGCGGGACAGTACTGAAGCTTTCTTT.

The chain employs TRBV7-9 and TRBJ2-1; 9 bases fit TRBD2. The CDR3 length is 14 residues. V lost 3 bases and J lost 6; bases outside the gene matches: 3. From germline, CDR1 is SEHNR and CDR2 FQNEAQ (reference sequence). In DNA form, the CDR3 reads TGTGCCAGCAGCTTTAATAGCGGGAGCAATGAGCAGTTCTTC. It yields the protein CASSFNSGSNEQFF.

This rearrangement joins TRBV5-1 to TRBJ1-5; no clear D. This CDR3 spans 13 amino acids. With 1 base removed from V and 12 bases from J, the gap between germline ends came to 14 bases. CDR1 and CDR2 (germline): SGHRS, YFSETQ. The CDR3 DNA reads as TGCGCCAGCAGCTTGACCCCCAGCGAGGTCCAGCATTTT. As protein: CASSLTPSEVQHF.

This clone was picked up a small number of times. Other DNA sequences in the sample encode the same CDR3. The V and J genes are TRBV27 and TRBJ1-5; TRBD1 matches at 7 bases. CDR3 length equals 15 residues. The germline CDR1 and CDR2 sequences are MNHEY and SMNVEV (reference sequence). J lost 3 bases, V lost 0 bases, and 2 bases had no gene match. The CDR3 sequence: CASSLSTGSNQPQHF. In DNA form, the CDR3 reads TGTGCCAGCAGTTTATCGACAGGGTCCAATCAGCCCCAGCATTTT.

This chain joins TRBV7-2 and TRBJ2-3; perhaps TRBD2 as D (5 bases). Germline CDR1 and CDR2: SGHTA and FQGNSA. CDR3 size: 14 residues. Trimming took off 6 bases at V and 2 bases at J, with 12 bases between the two ends. CDR3 nucleotides: TGTGCCAGCAGGTTCGGACTTAACACAGATACGCAGTATTTT. Its translation: CASRFGLNTDTQYF. The full variable domain, its missing parts supplied by reference TRBV7-2 and TRBJ2-3, is GAGVSQSPSNKVTEKGKDVELRCDPISGHTALYWYRQSLGQGLEFLIYFQGNSAPDKSGLPSDRFSAERTGGSVSTLTIQRTQQEDSAVYLCASRFGLNTDTQYFGPGTRLTVL.

This clone appeared a few times. CDR3 sequence (DNA): TGTGCCAGCAGCTTAGTCGTTGCTACCTACGAGCAGTACTTC. Its translation is CASSLVVATYEQYF. The chain combines TRBV7-2 with TRBJ2-7; D ambiguous. This CDR3 spans 14 amino acids. Germline V gene lookup returns CDR1 SGHTA and CDR2 FQGNSA. Trimming cost V 1 base and J 2 bases, with 9 bases left between them.

The gene calls are TRBV28 and TRBJ2-5; 10 nucleotides align to TRBD1. This CDR3 spans 13 amino acids. Germline V gives CDR1 MDHEN, CDR2 SYDVKM. Unmatched junction bases numbered 7, after V lost 5 bases and J lost 10 bases. The CDR3 reads CASSPGTGVGQYF. For the CDR3, the DNA is TGTGCCAGCAGTCCCGGGACAGGGGTGGGCCAGTACTTC.

This chain joins TRBV4-2 and TRBJ2-3; D might be TRBD2 (5 bases). CDR3 length equals 12 residues. Germline V gives CDR1 LGHNA, CDR2 YNFKEQ. V dropped 5 bases and J dropped 4 bases, with 7 bases sitting between them. The CDR3 loop reads CASSTRADTQYF. The CDR3 DNA reads as TGTGCCAGCAGCACTAGGGCAGATACGCAGTATTTT.